The 6 T cell receptor beta chains listed next were all sequenced from one sample in a study of T cells of healthy individuals. Using its own MiXCR run on the 5' RACE reads, TCRdb lists one record per CDR3 protein. This table holds more than 60,000 distinct CDR3 sequences, 16% found once. All receptors derive from a human donor in good health.

The table lists this clonotype with many counts. This rearrangement joins TRBV5-6 to TRBJ2-1, with D perhaps TRBD2 (6 bases). CDR3 length equals 15 residues. Deletions cut 2 bases from V and 0 bases from J, with 9 bases between. CDR1 and CDR2 from the germline V gene are SGHDT and YYEEEE. This chain's CDR3 is CASSFRGASYNEQFF. The CDR3 DNA follows: TGTGCCAGCAGCTTTCGCGGGGCCTCCTACAATGAGCAGTTCTTC.

This clonotype was detected only a few times. The chain is built from TRBV27 and TRBJ2-7; 9 bases agree with TRBD2. The V gene's germline CDR1 is MNHEY and CDR2 SMNVEV (reference sequence). This CDR3 has 14 residues. With V trimmed by 8 bases and J by 4 bases, 9 bases remained unmatched. The CDR3: CASPLAGGLYEQYF. CDR3 DNA sequence: TGTGCCAGCCCTTTGGCGGGAGGGCTGTACGAGCAGTACTTC.

CDR3 in amino acids: CASSRDRGSEKLFF. In nucleotides, the CDR3 is TGTGCCAGCAGCCGGGACAGGGGATCCGAAAAACTGTTTTTT. V and J are TRBV6-5 and TRBJ1-4, with 10 bases matching TRBD1. V shed 6 bases, J shed 8 bases, and the junction held 6 bases outside the gene matches. The CDR3 covers 14 residues. The germline CDR1 and CDR2 sequences are MNHEY and SVGAGI.

The rearrangement links TRBV4-1 to TRBJ1-4; D ambiguous. V gave up 3 bases and J gave up 0 bases, with 11 bases separating them. CDR1 and CDR2 (germline): MGHRA, YSYEKL. The CDR3 has 16 residues. In nucleotides, the CDR3 is TGCGCCAGCAGCCAGCGAGAGGGCGCAACTAATGAAAAACTGTTTTTT. Amino acids: CASSQREGATNEKLFF.

The chain carries TRBV27 and TRBJ2-7, with D uncertain. Trimming removed 6 bases from V and 2 bases from J, with 14 bases in between. There are 14 residues in the CDR3. Per the germline V gene, CDR1 is MNHEY and CDR2 is SMNVEV (reference sequence). CDR3 sequence reads: CASRGTVRPYEQYF. The CDR3 bases are TGTGCCAGCAGAGGAACAGTCAGGCCCTACGAGCAGTACTTC.

In this sample, this clonotype turned up many times. This chain joins TRBV4-1 and TRBJ1-1, with no clear D. Deletions cut 4 bases from V and 11 bases from J, with 23 bases between. CDR3 length: 15 amino acids. Germline assignment: CDR1 MGHRA and CDR2 YSYEKL. CDR3 region: CASSPQPGAIKGAFF. Here the CDR3 DNA reads TGCGCCAGCAGCCCCCAACCGGGCGCCATAAAAGGCGCTTTCTTT.